This TCR beta chain appears in the sequencing data of a study of T cell responses to AZD1222 COVID-19 vaccine. Using immunoSEQ multiplex PCR, the repertoire was profiled, and TCRdb retains in-frame clones only, with some absent. The data hold some 100,000 clones, with around 90% observed a single time. Per the germline V gene, CDR1 is SEHNR and CDR2 is FQNEAQ (reference sequence). The CDR3 spans 15 residues. V lost 5 bases, J lost 5 bases, and 16 bases lay in between. The sequenced sample was peripheral blood, obtained on day 0 of AZD1222 vaccination. The sequence was collected from an adult in good health. The chain links TRBV7-9 to TRBJ1-5; weak D call: TRBD1 (5 bases). The CDR3 DNA is TGTGCCAGCAGCCCGGGACTTCCCCTGGATCAGCCCCAGCATTTT. Amino acid sequence: CASSPGLPLDQPQHF.